This T cell receptor (beta chain) was retrieved from a study of tumor-infiltrating lymphocytes in primary liver carcinoma. Findings and limits, study-wide: Tumor top-250-clone fraction significantly exceeded that of blood (p = 0.039).

Unsorted bulk tissue (roughly 19-31 mg) underwent RNA and DNA co-extraction. Each participant had primary liver carcinoma, and surgical resection was the treatment. This clonotype was counted only a few times. Its antigen is still unknown. Because it lacks the conserved phenylalanine or tryptophan at the end, this CDR3 is likely a read error. CDR3 length: 12 amino acids. From germline, CDR1 is WNHNN and CDR2 SYGVQD (reference sequence). A primer in the constant region served to generate TCR beta cDNA from 500 ng of total RNA. Three nested multiplex PCR rounds of slightly modified ARM-PCR generated TCR beta libraries. For around 9 cycles apiece, the opening two PCR rounds ran with TRBV1-TRBV30 forward primers and a C-beta reverse primer. MiXCR, run by TCRdb on the multiplex PCR reads, gives a single entry per CDR3 protein. The data contain some 95,000 distinct CDR3 sequences, around 70% of them singletons.

The source is a middle-aged man with primary liver carcinoma and hepatitis B virus infection. V gene TRBV10-1 combines with J gene TRBJ2-1; tentatively, D is TRBD1 or TRBD2 (5 bases each). Sequencing was carried out using tumor-adjacent normal liver tissue. CDR3 region: CASSEWGNEQFI. CDR3 DNA sequence: TGCGCCAGTAGTGAATGGGGGAATGAGCAGTTCATC.